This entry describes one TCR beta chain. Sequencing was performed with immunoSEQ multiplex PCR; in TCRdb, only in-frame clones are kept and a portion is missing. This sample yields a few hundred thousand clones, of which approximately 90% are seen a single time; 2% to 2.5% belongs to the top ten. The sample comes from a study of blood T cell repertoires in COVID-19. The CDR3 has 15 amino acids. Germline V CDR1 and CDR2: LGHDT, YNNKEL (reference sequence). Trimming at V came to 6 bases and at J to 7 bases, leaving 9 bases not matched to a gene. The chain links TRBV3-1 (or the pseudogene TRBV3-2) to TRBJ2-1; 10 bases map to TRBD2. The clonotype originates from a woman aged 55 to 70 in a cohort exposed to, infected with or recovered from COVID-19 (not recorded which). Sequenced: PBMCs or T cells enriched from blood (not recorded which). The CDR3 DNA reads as TGTGCCAGCAGACCTGCTAGCGGGAGCCTGAATGAGCAGTTCTTC. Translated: CASRPASGSLNEQFF.